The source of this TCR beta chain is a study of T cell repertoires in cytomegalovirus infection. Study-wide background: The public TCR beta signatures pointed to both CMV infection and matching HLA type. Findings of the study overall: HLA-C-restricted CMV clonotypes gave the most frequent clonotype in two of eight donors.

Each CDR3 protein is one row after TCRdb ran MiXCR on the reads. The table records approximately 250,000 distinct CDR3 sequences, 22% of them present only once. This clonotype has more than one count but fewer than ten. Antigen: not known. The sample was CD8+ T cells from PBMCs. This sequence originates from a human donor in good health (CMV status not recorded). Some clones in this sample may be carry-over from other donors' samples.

CDR3 DNA: TGCAGCGTTGCTGCGGGGGACGCCGGAGAGACCCAGTACTTC. Translated, it gives CSVAAGDAGETQYF. This chain links TRBV29-1 with TRBJ2-5; the match to TRBD2 covers 7 bases. The J segment lost 4 bases and the V segment lost 4 bases, leaving 9 bases of the junction unmatched. Per the germline V gene, CDR1 is SQVTM and CDR2 is ANQGSEA. The CDR3 contains 14 residues. Supplemented by reference TRBV29-1 and TRBJ2-5, the full variable domain reads SAVISQKPSRDICQRGTSLTIQCQVDSQVTMMFWYRQQPGQSLTLIATANQGSEATYESGFVIDKFPISRPNLTFSTLTVSNMSPEDSSIYLCSVAAGDAGETQYFGPGTRLLVL.